These 10 T cell receptor beta chains share one sample of origin, sequenced in a study of T cell responses to AZD1222 COVID-19 vaccine. Assay used: immunoSEQ multiplex PCR; TCRdb lists only in-frame clones, some missing. The sample holds about 120,000 clones, 92% seen once. The sequences come from peripheral blood, collected on day 0 of AZD1222 vaccination. The origin of the receptors is an adult in good health.

The chain is built from TRBV6-5 and TRBJ2-7; weak D call: TRBD1 (5 bases). Germline-derived CDR1 and CDR2 are MNHEY and SVGAGI. The CDR3 extends over 13 amino acids. V was clipped by 6 bases and J by 0 bases, with 9 bases between them. Written as DNA, the CDR3 is TGTGCCAGCAGCAGGACATACTCCTACGAGCAGTACTTC. Translating it yields CASSRTYSYEQYF.

The rearrangement uses TRBV24-1 and TRBJ2-7; the match to TRBD2 covers 12 bases. The J segment lost 1 base and the V segment lost 7 bases, leaving 7 bases of the junction unmatched. This CDR3 contains 16 residues. Germline V gene sequence: CDR1 KGHDR, CDR2 SFDVKD. In nucleotides, the CDR3 is TGTGCCACCAGCGGACTAGCGGGACCTCCGTCCTACGAGCAGTACTTC. This codes for CATSGLAGPPSYEQYF.

V is TRBV7-9 and J is TRBJ2-5; 7 bases match TRBD2. The V and J ends lost 1 base and 0 bases, in that order; junction bases with no gene match: 5. The CDR3 contains 16 residues. The germline V gene has CDR1 SEHNR and CDR2 FQNEAQ (reference sequence). CDR3 amino acids: CASSLVLLADQETQYF. Written as DNA, the CDR3 is TGTGCCAGCAGCTTAGTCCTTCTAGCGGACCAAGAGACCCAGTACTTC.

The J gene is TRBJ2-5, the V gene TRBV10-3; the match to TRBD2 covers 8 bases. V shed 5 bases, J shed 1 base, and the junction held 9 bases outside the gene matches. This CDR3 has 16 amino acids. Germline-derived CDR1 and CDR2 are ENHRY and SYGVKD. DNA for the CDR3: TGTGCCATCAGTCGGGCTACTAGCGGTTTCCAAGAGACCCAGTACTTC. Its translation: CAISRATSGFQETQYF.

V gene TRBV5-1 combines with J gene TRBJ1-2; 12 bases fit TRBD1. CDR1 is SGHRS, CDR2 YFSETQ, per germline. Trimming took 8 bases from V and 7 from J; bases not matched to a gene: 18. The CDR3 is 17 amino acids. The CDR3 bases are TGCGCCAGTTCGACCGACCCGTGGGGACAGGGGGCTTCTGGCTACACCTTC. This encodes CASSTDPWGQGASGYTF.

The chain links TRBV3-1 (or the pseudogene TRBV3-2) to TRBJ2-7; no definite D call. The CDR3 has 8 amino acids. The V and J ends lost 4 bases and 12 bases respectively, with 4 bases between them. Per the germline V gene, CDR1 is LGHDT and CDR2 is YNNKEL (reference sequence). CDR3 in DNA: TGTGCCAGCAGCCCGACGTACTTC. Encoded protein: CASSPTYF.

J is TRBJ1-4 and V is TRBV7-2, with D uncertain. Germline V lookup: CDR1 SGHTA, CDR2 FQGNSA. The CDR3 is made up of 15 amino acids. V lost 2 bases, J lost 0 bases, and 7 bases lay in between. Written as DNA, the CDR3 is TGTGCCAGCAGCTTACAGCTTACAACTAATGAAAAACTGTTTTTT. Translated: CASSLQLTTNEKLFF.

This sequence joins TRBV6-6 and TRBJ2-1; D possibly matches TRBD1 or TRBD2 (5 bases each). Trimming cost V 5 bases and J 8 bases, with 22 bases left between them. In germline, CDR1 is MNHNY, CDR2 SVGAGI (reference sequence). The CDR3 contains 16 residues. This CDR3 is CASSPLLPGPVDEQFF. Written as DNA, the CDR3 is TGTGCCAGCAGTCCTCTCTTACCGGGACCCGTCGATGAGCAGTTCTTC.

Regarding this clone: The same CDR3 is also encoded by other DNA sequences in this sample. V usage is TRBV19 and J usage is TRBJ1-5; TRBD1 might be the D (5 bases). The germline V gene encodes CDR1 LNHDA and CDR2 SQIVND (reference sequence). The CDR3 totals 15 residues. V was cut by 3 bases and J by 1 base, with 10 bases left in between. The CDR3 coding sequence is TGTGCCAGTAGTATTATGGGGCTAAGCAATCAGCCCCAGCATTTT. Translating gives CASSIMGLSNQPQHF.

There are many counts of this clone. CDR3 sequence: CASSSWGREQYF. DNA of the CDR3: TGTGCCAGCAGCTCCTGGGGGCGCGAGCAGTACTTC. The chain uses TRBV5-4 and TRBJ2-7, with D perhaps TRBD1 (6 bases). The CDR3 has 12 residues. CDR1 is SGHNT, CDR2 YYREEE, per germline (reference sequence). Trimming left V 3 bases short and J 6 bases short, with 10 bases between.